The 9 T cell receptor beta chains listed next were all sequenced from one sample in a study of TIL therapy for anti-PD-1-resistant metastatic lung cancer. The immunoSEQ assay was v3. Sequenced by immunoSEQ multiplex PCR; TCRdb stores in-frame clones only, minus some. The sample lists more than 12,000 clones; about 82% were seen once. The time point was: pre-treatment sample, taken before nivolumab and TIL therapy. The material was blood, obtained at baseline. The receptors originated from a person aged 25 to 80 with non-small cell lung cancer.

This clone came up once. CDR3 sequence: CASSLGGLDQETQYF. CDR3 sequence (DNA): TGCGCCAGCAGCTTGGGGGGACTAGACCAAGAGACCCAGTACTTC. The chain uses TRBV5-1 and TRBJ2-5; 8 bases agree with TRBD2. The V segment lost 0 bases and the J segment 0 bases; nucleotides outside the gene matches: 1. The CDR3 runs to 15 residues. Germline V gene data show CDR1 as SGHRS and CDR2 as YFSETQ.

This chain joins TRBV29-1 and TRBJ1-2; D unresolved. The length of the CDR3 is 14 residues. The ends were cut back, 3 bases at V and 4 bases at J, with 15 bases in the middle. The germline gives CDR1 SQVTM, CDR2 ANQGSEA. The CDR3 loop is CSVDPRGSGYGYTF. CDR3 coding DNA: TGCAGCGTTGACCCCCGAGGATCCGGCTATGGCTACACCTTC.

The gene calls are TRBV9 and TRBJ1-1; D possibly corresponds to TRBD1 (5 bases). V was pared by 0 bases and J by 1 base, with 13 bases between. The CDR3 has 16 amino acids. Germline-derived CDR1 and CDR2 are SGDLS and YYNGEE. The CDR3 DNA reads TGTGCCAGCAGCGTAGCGGGGGGAGGGAGGAACACTGAAGCTTTCTTT. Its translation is CASSVAGGGRNTEAFF.

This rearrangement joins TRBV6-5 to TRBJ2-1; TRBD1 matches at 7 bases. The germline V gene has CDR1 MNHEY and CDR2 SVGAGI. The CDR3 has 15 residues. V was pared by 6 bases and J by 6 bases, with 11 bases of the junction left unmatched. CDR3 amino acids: CASSTTGSLFNEQFF. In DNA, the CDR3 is TGTGCCAGCAGCACGACAGGGAGTCTGTTCAATGAGCAGTTCTTC.

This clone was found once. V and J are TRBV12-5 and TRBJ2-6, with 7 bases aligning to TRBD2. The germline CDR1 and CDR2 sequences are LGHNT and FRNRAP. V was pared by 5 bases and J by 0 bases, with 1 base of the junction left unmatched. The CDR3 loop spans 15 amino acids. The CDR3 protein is CASGGRGSGANVLTF. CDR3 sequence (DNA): TGTGCTAGTGGTGGGAGGGGCTCTGGGGCCAACGTCCTGACTTTC.

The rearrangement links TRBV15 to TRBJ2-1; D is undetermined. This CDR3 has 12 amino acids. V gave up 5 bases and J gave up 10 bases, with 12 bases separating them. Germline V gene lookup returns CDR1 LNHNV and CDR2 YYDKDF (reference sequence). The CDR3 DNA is TGTGCCACCAGCCCCCCCCAGCTGGAGCAGTTCTTC. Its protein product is CATSPPQLEQFF.

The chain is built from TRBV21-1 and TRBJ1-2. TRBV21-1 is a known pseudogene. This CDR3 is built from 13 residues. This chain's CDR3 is CANPNRYHMARTF. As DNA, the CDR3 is TGTGCCAATCCTAACAGATACCATATGGCTAGGACCTTC.

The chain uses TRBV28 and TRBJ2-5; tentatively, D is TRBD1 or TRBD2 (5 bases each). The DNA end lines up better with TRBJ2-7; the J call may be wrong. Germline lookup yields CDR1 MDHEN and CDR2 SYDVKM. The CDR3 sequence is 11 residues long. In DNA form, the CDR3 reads TGTGCCAGCTCGAGGGGTTACGAGCAGTACTTC. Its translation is CASSRGYEQYF.

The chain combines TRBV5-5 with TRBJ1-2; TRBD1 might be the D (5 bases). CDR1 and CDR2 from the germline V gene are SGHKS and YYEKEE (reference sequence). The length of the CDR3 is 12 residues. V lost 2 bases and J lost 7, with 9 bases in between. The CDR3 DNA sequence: TGTGCCAGCAGCTTCCGGGGCCTTGGCTACACCTTC. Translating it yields CASSFRGLGYTF.